This TCR beta chain was sequenced during a study of shared clonotypes between healthy human individuals (dated by TCRdb to about 2020). For the study in its entirety: The cohort included a few men and a couple of women between 18 and 49 years of age. For each donor, three plates each were used for CD4 naive and CD4 memory, two plates were used for CD8 naive, and one plate was used for CD8 memory. To estimate repertoire size and how much clonotypes are shared between individuals, the study performed deep sequencing of blood TCR repertoires from 4 to 6 healthy adults. To increase sequencing depth and limit assay-specific biases, different laboratories used diverse techniques to prepare libraries and sequence TCR repertoires. Leukapheresis yielded between about 0.85 and 9 billion PBMCs per donor.

The donors were healthy, HIV-negative adults with no recently reported acute infections or vaccinations. Every donor was a Caucasian adult living in Nashville, Tennessee, USA. Magnetic negative selection was used to enrich CD4+ T cells, after which naive cells were positively selected on CD45RA and the negative fraction became the memory subset. Blood was obtained by leukapheresis, after which PBMCs were separated by Ficoll-Histopaque density gradient centrifugation and cryopreserved in liquid nitrogen vapor phase. Analytical flow cytometry was used to check the purity and quantity of every magnetically sorted T cell population. From each sorted fraction, genomic DNA was isolated and quantified by UV absorbance on a Nanodrop 2000c. Using the deep immunoSEQ assay, multiplex PCR amplified TCR CDR3 regions from genomic DNA. Genomic DNA extracted from each cell subset was distributed evenly over all wells of several immunoSEQ 96-well plates, and each plate served as one replicate. For sorted subsets, around 0.2 ug of genomic DNA, equivalent to some 33,000 T cell genomes, went into each replicate PCR. Purified libraries were measured with a Qubit 3.0 fluorometer, size-checked on a Bioanalyzer 2100, and measured again with the KAPA Library Quantification kit. Every immunoSEQ 96-well plate was sequenced on a separate single-read 150-cycle Illumina NextSeq 550 flow cell. The authors processed their data as follows. Because the immunoSEQ output included only junctional sequences and no quality scores, the filtering could not be the same as the filtering used for full-length reads. To assign V/J genes and CDR3, sequences were annotated against IMGT germline references using PyIR, a Python wrapper for IgBLAST v1.9. Reads with weak V/J assignments (E-value above 1e-6), missing CDR3, stop codons, out-of-frame junctions, or ambiguous translated residues were removed. V3J clonotypes were defined as sequences sharing an identical inferred V gene, J gene, and CDR3 amino acid sequence. Percentage overlap between repertoires was calculated by dividing the number of shared unique clonotypes by the size of the smaller repertoire. Repertoire richness was assessed with RTK rarefaction, the Chao1 estimator, and Recon v2.1 estimates of unobserved clonotypes. Generation probabilities were computed with OLGA for all TCRbeta clonotypes obtained by the gDNA method from four donors. Imported from immuneACCESS, the table was reduced by TCRdb to in-frame sequences with V and J called. These copies leave out some clones; in studies compared against another copy, an unresolved V gene accounts for under half, and the cause of the remainder is not known. D and trimming were read from the DNA, whereas the V and J calls and clone size are those reported in that table. The sample includes 2 million to 2.5 million clones, with around 92% observed a single time. The ten largest clones represent around 0.4% of the sample.

This clone was seen more than once but under ten times. Its target antigen remains unknown. Per-base quality was not reported, and no clone a single base away is much larger than it. Reading from cysteine to phenylalanine, the CDR3 counts 13 amino acids. Just CDR3 DNA is preserved here, 39 bases in frame from base 1. V loses 6 bases of germline sequence and J loses 2 bases, and the interval between the two ends is 13 bases. CDR1 and CDR2 (SQVTM, ANQGSEA) derive from the germline V gene. Here is what the overall study found, with its caveats: Incomplete sequencing was indicated by rarefaction of sorted-subset datasets, despite the large sequencing depth. Sampling was restricted to blood, and TCR repertoires in tissue are likely to differ from TCR repertoires in blood. Pairwise subsampling indicated that sequencing depth was expected to affect the degree of clonotype sharing among donors. Because the study included a small number of donors, the genetic and exposure-history diversity represented was limited. Clonotypes shared by all four sorted-subset donors showed higher generation probabilities than non-shared clonotypes. Across a few donors, around 5% of naive CD4, approximately 3.5% of naive CD8, 2% to 2.5% of memory CD4, and over 0.35% of memory CD8 clonotypes were shared. Estimated clonotype richness was generally larger for naive than for memory subsets.

Here the chain combines TRBV29-1 and TRBJ1-2; the D gene remains uncertain. The sequenced sample was naive CD4+ T cells from PBMCs. The sample's cell subset or site label, in plain terms: CD45RA+ positively selected. This TCR was recovered from a young man in good health. Some clones in this sample may be carry-over from other donors' samples. The CDR3 has the sequence CSVTSLPNYGYTF. The DNA is TGCAGCGTGACCTCCCTACCGAACTATGGCTACACCTTC.